These 31 T cell receptor beta chains came from one sample sequenced in a study of shared clonotypes between healthy human individuals. TCRdb's copy holds only in-frame clones and misses some; the assay was immunoSEQ multiplex PCR. The table shows about 2.1 million clones, with over 85% occurring only once. CD8 cells classed as naive were CD45RO-negative and positively selected for CCR7, excluding terminally differentiated effector memory CD45RA+ cells. Sequenced: naive CD8+ T cells from PBMCs. The source is a man aged 18-30 years in good health. Some clones in this sample may be carry-over from other donors' samples.

The chain joins TRBV27 to TRBJ2-6; D not resolved. This CDR3 has 16 residues. The V end lost 3 bases, the J end lost 0 bases, and 9 bases lay between the germline ends. CDR1 is MNHEY, CDR2 SMNVEV, per germline (reference sequence). The CDR3 here is CASSLLSTSGANVLTF. Written as DNA, the CDR3 is TGTGCCAGCAGTTTGTTAAGCACCTCTGGGGCCAACGTCCTGACTTTC.

The gene calls are TRBV19 and TRBJ1-1; weak D call: TRBD1 (5 bases). V was cut by 0 bases and J by 0 bases, with 17 bases left in between. Germline V lookup: CDR1 LNHDA, CDR2 SQIVND (reference sequence). CDR3 size: 18 residues. This CDR3 is CASSIDPEETELNTEAFF. The DNA for the CDR3 is TGTGCCAGTAGTATAGACCCAGAAGAGACAGAGTTGAACACTGAAGCTTTCTTT.

CDR3 nucleotide sequence: TGTGCCAGCAGCTGGACTAGCGGCGCCTACGAGCAGTACTTC. Residues: CASSWTSGAYEQYF. V gene TRBV28 combines with J gene TRBJ2-7, with 10 bases identical to TRBD2. CDR1 and CDR2 (germline): MDHEN, SYDVKM. There are 14 residues in the CDR3. V lost 6 bases to trimming and J lost 2 bases; unmatched junction nucleotides: 4.

The chain carries TRBV27 and TRBJ2-7, with D possibly being TRBD2 (6 bases). This CDR3 is built from 16 residues. Germline loops: CDR1 MNHEY, CDR2 SMNVEV (reference sequence). V dropped 3 bases and J dropped 6 bases, with 21 bases sitting between them. The CDR3 loop reads CASSFTKATGVGEQYF. In DNA form, the CDR3 reads TGTGCCAGCAGTTTTACGAAAGCCACGGGAGTTGGCGAGCAGTACTTC.

The CDR3 sequence is CASSQREGRGVHGYTF. The CDR3 region has the DNA TGTGCCAGCAGCCAAAGAGAGGGCAGGGGCGTCCATGGCTACACCTTC. This chain uses TRBV14 with TRBJ1-2, with a possible D match to TRBD1 (6 bases). This CDR3 comprises 16 residues. V gave up 2 bases and J gave up 6 bases, with 19 bases separating them. Germline V gene sequence: CDR1 SGHDN, CDR2 FVKESK.

The chain has TRBV7-9 and TRBJ2-3, with 11 bases fitting TRBD2. The CDR3 loop spans 15 amino acids. The germline V gene has CDR1 SEHNR and CDR2 FQNEAQ (reference sequence). The V segment lost 11 bases and the J segment 2 bases; nucleotides outside the gene matches: 9. The DNA for the CDR3 is TGTGCCGTAGCCGGGACTAGCGGCTTCACAGATACGCAGTATTTT. This codes for CAVAGTSGFTDTQYF. The full variable domain, in which reference TRBV7-9 and TRBJ2-3 provide the parts outside the CDR3, is DTGVSQNPRHKITKRGQNVTFRCDPISEHNRLYWYRQTLGQGPEFLTYFQNEAQLEKSRLLSDRFSAERPKGSFSTLEIQRTEQGDSAMYLCAVAGTSGFTDTQYFGPGTRLTVL.

The chain joins TRBV10-3 to TRBJ1-1; 11 bases line up with TRBD1. CDR1 is ENHRY, CDR2 SYGVKD, per germline. The junction had 12 bases not matched to a gene; V was cut back by 10 bases and J by 5 bases. The CDR3 is 15 amino acids. Here the CDR3 reads CANSRTGGRQTEAFF. As DNA, the CDR3 is TGTGCCAACTCTAGGACAGGGGGCAGGCAAACTGAAGCTTTCTTT.

The gene calls are TRBV9 and TRBJ1-2, with 9 bases identical to TRBD1. The J segment lost 7 bases and the V segment lost 4 bases, leaving 8 bases of the junction unmatched. The germline V gene encodes CDR1 SGDLS and CDR2 YYNGEE. This CDR3 comprises 14 residues. The CDR3 region has the DNA TGTGCCAGCAGCCCCTGGGACAGGGTTACTGGCTACACCTTC. Its protein product is CASSPWDRVTGYTF.

Regarding this clone: Additional DNA sequences in this sample encode the identical CDR3. This chain joins TRBV7-9 and TRBJ2-7; 10 bases are shared with TRBD1. Germline lookup yields CDR1 SEHNR and CDR2 FQNEAQ (reference sequence). V was clipped by 4 bases and J by 2 bases; unmatched bases: 2. The CDR3 totals 14 residues. The CDR3 nucleotides are TGTGCCAGCAGCTCCGGACAGGGGGCCTACGAGCAGTACTTC. It yields the protein CASSSGQGAYEQYF.

This clone has more than one count but fewer than ten. This chain links TRBV7-9 with TRBJ2-3; no reliable D call. Germline-derived CDR1 and CDR2 are SEHNR and FQNEAQ (reference sequence). This CDR3 contains 13 residues. V lost 5 bases and J 4 bases, leaving 10 bases between the germline ends. The CDR3: CASSPTFADTQYF. DNA for the CDR3: TGTGCCAGCAGCCCGACCTTCGCAGATACGCAGTATTTT.

This clone was observed a few times. The gene calls are TRBV6-1 and TRBJ1-1, with D unresolved. Deletions cut 7 bases from V and 0 bases from J, with 6 bases between. The germline CDR1 and CDR2 sequences are MNHNS and SASEGT. The CDR3 has 12 residues. CDR3 DNA: TGTGCCAGCACTAACCTGAACACTGAAGCTTTCTTT. It is translated as CASTNLNTEAFF.

A note on this clone: Other DNA sequences in the sample encode the same CDR3. V is TRBV28 and J is TRBJ2-2; D not resolved. Trimming took off 3 bases at V and 5 bases at J, with 4 bases between the two ends. The CDR3 loop spans 12 amino acids. The germline CDR1 and CDR2 sequences are MDHEN and SYDVKM. The CDR3 is CASSFGTGELFF. The CDR3 DNA reads TGTGCCAGCAGTTTTGGTACCGGGGAGCTGTTTTTT. Supplemented by reference TRBV28 and TRBJ2-2, the full variable domain reads DVKVTQSSRYLVKRTGEKVFLECVQDMDHENMFWYRQDPGLGLRLIYFSYDVKMKEKGDIPEGYSVSREKKERFSLILESASTNQTSMYLCASSFGTGELFFGEGSRLTVL.

For this clone: The sample carries other DNA sequences with the same CDR3. This sequence joins TRBV4-1 and TRBJ2-5; 8 nucleotides align to TRBD2. The CDR3 sequence is 14 residues long. Per germline, CDR1 MGHRA and CDR2 YSYEKL. V shed 3 bases, J shed 4 bases, and the junction held 4 bases outside the gene matches. For the CDR3, the DNA is TGCGCCAGCAGCCAGGTACGGGGGGGAGAGACCCAGTACTTC. Its protein is CASSQVRGGETQYF.

This clone was observed a single time. The chain links TRBV30 to TRBJ2-1, with 11 bases lining up with TRBD2. In germline, CDR1 is GTSNPN, CDR2 SVGIG (reference sequence). Unmatched junction bases numbered 5, after V lost 7 bases and J lost 6 bases. The CDR3 runs to 13 residues. The chain's CDR3 is CASIAGGLNEQFF. DNA of the CDR3: TGTGCCTCTATAGCGGGAGGGCTCAATGAGCAGTTCTTC.

This clone was recorded only once. This chain uses TRBV7-9 with TRBJ2-7, with D possibly being TRBD1 or TRBD2 (6 bases each). The V end was cut by 9 bases, the J end by 0 bases, with 15 bases between. The CDR3 length is 14 residues. CDR1 and CDR2 from the germline V gene are SEHNR and FQNEAQ (reference sequence). CDR3 sequence: CARVKGGSSYEQYF. The CDR3 DNA reads TGTGCCAGGGTGAAAGGGGGGAGCTCCTACGAGCAGTACTTC.

The chain couples TRBV7-8 to TRBJ1-5; D not resolved. The V end was cut by 2 bases, the J end by 3 bases, with 14 bases between. Germline-derived CDR1 and CDR2 are SGHVS and FQNEAQ. This CDR3 spans 16 amino acids. The CDR3 coding sequence is TGTGCCAGCAGCTTACTTCATAAGGGAGACAATCAGCCCCAGCATTTT. This sequence encodes CASSLLHKGDNQPQHF.

The rearrangement uses TRBV5-1 and TRBJ2-3, with TRBD2 matching over 9 bases. Germline CDR1 and CDR2: SGHRS and YFSETQ. The V segment lost 6 bases and the J segment 2 bases; nucleotides outside the gene matches: 13. The CDR3 is 17 amino acids. CDR3 loop: CASNPSGGRDDTDTQYF. The CDR3 coding sequence is TGCGCCAGCAACCCAAGCGGCGGGAGGGATGACACAGATACGCAGTATTTT.

The rearrangement joins TRBV28 to TRBJ2-7, with no clear D. Germline V lookup: CDR1 MDHEN, CDR2 SYDVKM. This CDR3 contains 14 residues. V dropped 7 bases and J dropped 1 base, with 14 bases sitting between them. The CDR3 bases are TGTGCCAGCACCGGTTTCACCTTTTCCTACGAGCAGTACTTC. Encoded protein: CASTGFTFSYEQYF. Using reference TRBV28 and TRBJ2-7 for the parts outside the CDR3, the full variable domain is DVKVTQSSRYLVKRTGEKVFLECVQDMDHENMFWYRQDPGLGLRLIYFSYDVKMKEKGDIPEGYSVSREKKERFSLILESASTNQTSMYLCASTGFTFSYEQYFGPGTRLTVT.

This clone showed up just once. V gene TRBV11-2 combines with J gene TRBJ1-1; weak D call: TRBD1 (6 bases). Germline CDR1 SGHAT, CDR2 FQNNGV. This CDR3 comprises 15 residues. V shed 0 bases and J shed 7 bases, with 15 bases lying between them. CDR3 region: CASSLDLGAPIEAFF. CDR3 nucleotides: TGTGCCAGCAGCTTAGATTTGGGGGCCCCGATTGAAGCTTTCTTT.

The chain joins TRBV6-1 to TRBJ1-1, with D possibly TRBD1 on 5 matching bases. CDR1 is MNHNS, CDR2 SASEGT, per germline. The ends were cut back, 7 bases at V and 0 bases at J, with 9 bases in the middle. The CDR3 has 13 residues. CDR3 in DNA: TGTGCCAGCAATCGGGGCCTGAACACTGAAGCTTTCTTT. It specifies CASNRGLNTEAFF.

The CDR3, as DNA: TGTGCCAGCAGCTTGACTCCGCTCTCTCCCGGGGAGCTGTTTTTT. Protein: CASSLTPLSPGELFF. The V call is TRBV5-8, the J call TRBJ2-2; unclear D gene. This CDR3 is 15 amino acids long. The germline gives CDR1 SGHTS, CDR2 YDEGEE. V was cut by 1 base and J by 6 bases, with 13 bases left in between.

The rearrangement uses TRBV29-1 and TRBJ2-5; D is ambiguous. Germline V CDR1 and CDR2: SQVTM, ANQGSEA. Trimming cost V 1 base and J 5 bases, with 11 bases left between them. The CDR3 has 13 residues. CDR3 loop: CSVEGPESETQYF. The DNA of the CDR3 is TGCAGCGTTGAAGGACCAGAGAGTGAGACCCAGTACTTC.

The genes are TRBV27 and TRBJ1-1; possible D gene TRBD1, 6 bases. Trimming took off 8 bases at V and 1 base at J, with 14 bases between the two ends. The CDR3 sequence is 14 residues long. Germline CDR1 and CDR2: MNHEY and SMNVEV (reference sequence). The CDR3 DNA reads as TGTGCCAGCGGACAACAGGGTTCGAACACTGAAGCTTTCTTT. Translated: CASGQQGSNTEAFF.

This chain joins TRBV14 and TRBJ2-7; no reliable D call. Germline assignment: CDR1 SGHDN and CDR2 FVKESK. Deletions cut 3 bases from V and 6 bases from J, with 12 bases between. The CDR3 covers 13 residues. In nucleotides, the CDR3 is TGTGCCAGCAGCCAGGGGATCCGGATCGAGCAGTACTTC. Its protein is CASSQGIRIEQYF. The variable domain in full, with the rest retrieved from reference TRBV14 and TRBJ2-7, is EAGVTQFPSHSVIEKGQTVTLRCDPISGHDNLYWYRRVMGKEIKFLLHFVKESKQDESGMPNNRFLAERTGGTYSTLKVQPAELEDSGVYFCASSQGIRIEQYFGPGTRLTVT.

The chain recombines TRBV30 with TRBJ2-6; D is uncertain. V was pared by 1 base and J by 0 bases, with 10 bases between. Looked up from germline, CDR1 is GTSNPN and CDR2 is SVGIG (reference sequence). This CDR3 has 16 residues. The DNA for the CDR3 is TGTGCCTGGAGTGAACTTGGGATCTCTGGGGCCAACGTCCTGACTTTC. It yields the protein CAWSELGISGANVLTF.

The rearrangement links TRBV19 to TRBJ2-7; 7 positions match TRBD2. V was pared by 10 bases and J by 6 bases, with 6 bases of the junction left unmatched. The germline gives CDR1 LNHDA, CDR2 SQIVND (reference sequence). The CDR3 totals 11 residues. As DNA, the CDR3 is TGTGCCACCTTGAGCGGGATCGAGCAGTACTTC. The encoded protein is CATLSGIEQYF. Using reference TRBV19 and TRBJ2-7 for the parts outside the CDR3, the full variable domain is DGGITQSPKYLFRKEGQNVTLSCEQNLNHDAMYWYRQDPGQGLRLIYYSQIVNDFQKGDIAEGYSVSREKKESFPLTVTSAQKNPTAFYLCATLSGIEQYFGPGTRLTVT.

The chain links TRBV29-1 to TRBJ2-7; 8 bases match TRBD1. The CDR3 is 13 residues long. Unmatched junction bases numbered 11, after V lost 6 bases and J lost 7 bases. In germline, CDR1 is SQVTM, CDR2 ANQGSEA. The CDR3: CSVDEQGVGEQYF. As DNA, the CDR3 is TGCAGCGTCGATGAACAGGGGGTTGGTGAGCAGTACTTC.

In regard to this clone: Other nucleotide sequences in the sample specify the same CDR3. The chain carries TRBV7-9 and TRBJ1-2; 8 bases fit TRBD1. V was pared by 5 bases and J by 4 bases, with 3 bases of the junction left unmatched. Germline loops: CDR1 SEHNR, CDR2 FQNEAQ (reference sequence). There are 13 residues in the CDR3. The CDR3 DNA sequence: TGTGCCAGCAGCCGACAGGGGAGCTATGGCTACACCTTC. Its translation is CASSRQGSYGYTF.

The V and J genes are TRBV27 and TRBJ2-7; 12 bases fit TRBD2. The CDR3 consists of 16 residues. J gave up 4 bases and V 0 bases, and 4 bases lay outside the gene matches. Per the germline V gene, CDR1 is MNHEY and CDR2 is SMNVEV (reference sequence). The CDR3 DNA is TGTGCCAGCAGTTTATCTCTGACTAGCGGGAGATACGAGCAGTACTTC. Translation gives CASSLSLTSGRYEQYF.

J is TRBJ1-6 and V is TRBV7-9, with 7 positions matching TRBD1. The CDR3 sequence is 14 residues long. The V and J ends lost 1 base and 9 bases, in that order; junction bases with no gene match: 3. Germline V gives CDR1 SEHNR, CDR2 FQNEAQ (reference sequence). The CDR3 region is CASSLEAGGSPLHF. CDR3 bases: TGTGCCAGCAGCTTAGAGGCAGGGGGTTCACCCCTCCACTTT. Together with reference TRBV7-9 and TRBJ1-6, the CDR3 gives the full variable domain: DTGVSQNPRHKITKRGQNVTFRCDPISEHNRLYWYRQTLGQGPEFLTYFQNEAQLEKSRLLSDRFSAERPKGSFSTLEIQRTEQGDSAMYLCASSLEAGGSPLHFGNGTRLTVT.

V is TRBV28 and J is TRBJ2-7; TRBD1 might be the D (7 bases). The germline CDR1 and CDR2 sequences are MDHEN and SYDVKM. The CDR3 is 16 residues long. Trimming took off 9 bases at V and 1 base at J, with 22 bases between the two ends. This CDR3 reads CASHTPAGGSSYEQYF. CDR3 bases: TGTGCCAGTCATACGCCTGCAGGGGGGAGTTCCTACGAGCAGTACTTC.